This is a list of T cell receptor beta chains from one sample in a study of cytomegalovirus exposure and HLA in healthy donors. Sequencing used immunoSEQ multiplex PCR; TCRdb keeps in-frame clones, though not all of them. The data show 90,000 to 150,000 clones, approximately 80% seen once. The sequenced material came from PBMCs. The receptors shown here come from a human donor in good health. CDR3s include the opening cysteine and the closing phenylalanine or tryptophan.

TRBJ2-4,TRBV11-3,CASRDRVGKNIQYF
TRBJ2-7,TRBV9,CASSQGTVSYEQYF
TRBJ1-2,TRBV18,CASSLDTGGAAEGYTF
TRBJ1-2,TRBV12-5,CASGPGGGYGYTF
TRBJ1-5,TRBV6-1,CASSAGEVLGQPQHF
TRBJ2-7,TRBV5-1,CASSLEPSGATYEQYF
TRBJ2-7,TRBV6-6,CASSPPPTSGHYEQYF
TRBJ2-1,TRBV27,CASSLAGPYNEQFF
TRBJ2-1,TRBV7-9,CASSPRDSPQQDEQFF
TRBJ1-3,TRBV14,CASNRESELGNTIYF
TRBJ2-7,TRBV28,CASSSSASYEQYF
TRBJ2-1,TRBV19,CASSNSGPSYNEQFF
TRBJ1-2,TRBV7-9,CASSLVRDSHYGYTF
TRBJ1-4,TRBV30,CAWGETVEKLFF
TRBJ2-1,TRBV19,CASSMLRESVEQFF
TRBJ2-6,TRBV5-4,CASSFLSYPGESGANVLTF
TRBJ1-1,TRBV6-5,CASSYSTGAVNTEAFF
TRBJ2-2,TRBV14,CASSQDLGPGELFF
TRBJ2-3,TRBV21-1,CASSKKAGGATDTQYF
TRBJ2-2,TRBV5-8,CASSLGQATGRTGELFF
TRBJ2-1,TRBV27,CASSLPREQGLNEQFF
TRBJ2-6,TRBV7-2,CARSETAGANVLTF
TRBJ2-7,TRBV13,CASSLEEGSGRLSYEQYF
TRBJ2-1,TRBV5-1,CASARPGTSGYNEQFF
TRBJ2-2,TRBV19,CASSPRAGELFF
TRBJ1-2,TRBV6-6,CASSDRANFGYTF
TRBJ2-6,TRBV27,CATGQTGEGAGANVLTF
TRBJ1-2,TRBV5-1,CASSLNQGNVRGYTF
NA,TRBV1,CTSSQERLAGRHEQYF
TRBJ2-2,TRBV7-9,CASSWTGRTYTGELFF
TRBJ2-3,TRBV19,CASSINGFRGSTDTQYF
TRBJ2-1,TRBV18,CASSPVAGVGNEQFF
TRBJ1-5,TRBV28,CASTTRRGANQPQHF
TRBJ2-3,TRBV11-3,CASSLGPRISTDTQYF
TRBJ2-3,TRBV19,CASSPRLAGMTDTQYF
TRBJ2-7,TRBV5-1,CASSKDRGGYEQYF
TRBJ2-7,TRBV28,CASSSYTSGRAGWEQYF
TRBJ2-1,TRBV2,CASRGTSGLPVVF
TRBJ2-7,TRBV4-1,CASSQGPPAGAEEQYF
TRBJ1-2,TRBV29-1,CSVGGNRDNYGYTF
TRBJ2-1,TRBV7-6,CASSQTRNEQFF
TRBJ1-2,TRBV5-1,CASSLGANYGYTF
TRBJ2-1,TRBV9,CASSVSNEQFF
TRBJ2-7,TRBV30,CAWKRDYGSSQYF
TRBJ2-7,TRBV5-1,CASSLEGGTSGRRNEQYF
TRBJ2-7,TRBV27,CASSLSGGSLYEQYF
TRBJ2-7,TRBV18,CASSPRRQGIDEQYF
TRBJ2-2,TRBV7-6,CASSLPQRVPGELFF